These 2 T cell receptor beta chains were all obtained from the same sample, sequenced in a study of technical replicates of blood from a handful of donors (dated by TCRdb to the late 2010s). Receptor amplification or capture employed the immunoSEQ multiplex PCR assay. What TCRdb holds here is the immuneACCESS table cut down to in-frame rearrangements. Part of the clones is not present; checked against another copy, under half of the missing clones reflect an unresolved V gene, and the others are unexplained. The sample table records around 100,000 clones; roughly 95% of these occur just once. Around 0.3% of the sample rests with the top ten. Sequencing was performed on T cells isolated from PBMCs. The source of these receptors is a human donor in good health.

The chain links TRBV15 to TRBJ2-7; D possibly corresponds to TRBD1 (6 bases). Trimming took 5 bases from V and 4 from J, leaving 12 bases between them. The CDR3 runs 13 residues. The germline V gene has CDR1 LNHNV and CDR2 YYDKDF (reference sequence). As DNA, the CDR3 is TGTGCCACCAGCGCCTCCACAGGGTACGAGCAGTACTTC. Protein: CATSASTGYEQYF.

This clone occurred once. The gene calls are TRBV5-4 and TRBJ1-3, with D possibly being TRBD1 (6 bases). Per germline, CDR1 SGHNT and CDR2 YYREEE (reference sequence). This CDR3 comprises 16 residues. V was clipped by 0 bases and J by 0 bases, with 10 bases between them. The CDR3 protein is CASSLDRAVSGNTIYF. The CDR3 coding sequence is TGTGCCAGCAGCTTGGACAGGGCGGTCTCTGGAAACACCATATATTTT.